The 21 T cell receptor beta chains below were found in one sample sequenced in a study of regulatory T cells in long-lasting Graves disease. The sample's time point: newly diagnosed GD, antithyroid drugs for less than 3 months. RNA extracted from PBMCs served as the sequencing template. Both iRepertoire HTBI primers and Arm-PCR of CDR3 regions were used to build the TCR beta libraries. TCRdb re-derived calls from the multiplex PCR reads in MiXCR, one entry per CDR3 protein. Altogether 200,000 to 250,000 distinct CDR3 sequences are present, 15% to 20% being singletons, with the ten largest covering about 20%. Sequences were derived from peripheral blood mononuclear cells (PBMCs), sampled at new diagnosis, from a patient treated with antithyroid drugs. Receptor source: a female donor with Graves disease.

In its sample, this clonotype was seen a few times. This may stem from a read error, because a much larger clone lies one nucleotide away. The rearrangement joins TRBV10-1 to TRBJ1-1; TRBD1 aligns across 8 bases. Germline assignment: CDR1 WNHNN and CDR2 SYGVQD (reference sequence). The CDR3 runs to 16 residues. The CDR3 spells CAGSAGTGLIDTEAFF. The DNA of the CDR3 is TGCGCCGGCAGCGCCGGGACAGGCCTCATAGACACTGAAGCTTTCTTT.

This clonotype was seen ten or more times. The gene calls are TRBV7-2 and TRBJ1-2, with 9 bases identical to TRBD1. Germline trimming cut 5 bases from V and 5 bases from J; bases unmatched to any gene: 6. Germline V gene sequence: CDR1 SGHTA, CDR2 FQGNSA. The CDR3 is 14 amino acids. The CDR3 DNA follows: TGTGCCAGCAGCCCGACAGGGGGGGATTATGGCTACACCTTC. Residues: CASSPTGGDYGYTF.

At least ten counts were recorded for this clonotype. This chain uses TRBV27 with TRBJ2-7; 8 nucleotides agree with TRBD1. The CDR3 spans 15 residues. Trimming at V came to 6 bases and at J to 0 bases, leaving 7 bases not matched to a gene. Looked up from germline, CDR1 is MNHEY and CDR2 is SMNVEV (reference sequence). CDR3 sequence (DNA): TGTGCCAGCAGGATGACAGGGGCTAGCTCCTACGAGCAGTACTTC. This translates into CASRMTGASSYEQYF.

This clonotype was seen at least ten times. The V and J genes are TRBV4-3 and TRBJ2-2; D is unclear. Trimming took off 1 base at V and 4 bases at J, with 13 bases between the two ends. The CDR3 totals 16 residues. Per germline, CDR1 LGHNA and CDR2 YSLEER. The CDR3 protein is CASSQGYLESTGELFF. The CDR3 DNA is TGCGCCAGCAGCCAAGGATACCTAGAATCCACCGGGGAGCTGTTTTTT.

This clonotype was seen ten or more times. The chain recombines TRBV10-2 with TRBJ2-1; D remains ambiguous. Trimming removed 3 bases at V and 8 bases at J, with 14 bases between. The CDR3 totals 14 residues. Germline CDR1 reads WSHSY; CDR2 reads SAAADI. In nucleotides, the CDR3 is TGCGCCAGCAGTGAAATAAGCTTAGGTCATGAGCAGTTCTTC. This translates into CASSEISLGHEQFF.

This clonotype has a count of ten or more. This chain links TRBV19 with TRBJ2-3; D may be TRBD2 (7 bases). Germline-derived CDR1 and CDR2 are LNHDA and SQIVND (reference sequence). The CDR3 runs 15 residues. The V end was cut by 9 bases, the J end by 0 bases, with 16 bases between. This CDR3 reads CASQEGGKSTDTQYF. CDR3 nucleotide sequence: TGTGCCAGCCAAGAGGGGGGGAAGAGCACAGATACGCAGTATTTT.

This clonotype has ten or more counts. This sequence joins TRBV6-1 and TRBJ1-2; D is possibly TRBD1 (6 bases). CDR3 size: 14 residues. Germline CDR1 reads MNHNS; CDR2 reads SASEGT. Trimming pared 6 bases from V and 2 bases from J, leaving 13 bases between. CDR3 sequence (DNA): TGTGCCAGCAGCGGACAGACTATGAACTATGGCTACACCTTC. It is translated as CASSGQTMNYGYTF.

This clonotype came up many times. The DNA for the CDR3 is TGTGCCAGCAGCCCCGCCGTCACAGATACGCAGTATTTT. It codes for CASSPAVTDTQYF. The V and J genes are TRBV7-2 and TRBJ2-3; D is unresolved. Trimming pared 5 bases from V and 2 bases from J, leaving 8 bases between. This CDR3 spans 13 amino acids. The germline gives CDR1 SGHTA, CDR2 FQGNSA.

This clonotype was observed many times. The chain couples TRBV6-1 to TRBJ1-2, with TRBD1 matching over 10 bases. This CDR3 is built from 14 residues. CDR1 MNHNS and CDR2 SASEGT come from the germline V gene. Trimming removed 6 bases from V and 3 bases from J; junction bases left unmatched: 4. DNA of the CDR3: TGTGCCAGCAGAGACAGGGGGCTTGACTATGGCTACACCTTC. This codes for CASRDRGLDYGYTF.

There are many counts of this clonotype. The V gene is TRBV25-1, the J gene TRBJ1-2, with D tentatively TRBD1 (6 bases). Germline CDR1 is MGHDK and CDR2 is SYGVNS. Trimming shortened V by 4 bases and J by 4 bases, and 19 bases separated the two germline ends. The CDR3 consists of 16 residues. CDR3 DNA: TGTGCCAGCAGTGCAGCGTACAGGGAGGATACCTATGGCTACACCTTC. Its translation is CASSAAYREDTYGYTF.

This clonotype was recorded at least ten times. The rearrangement links TRBV24-1 to TRBJ1-2; 8 positions agree with TRBD1. There are 14 residues in the CDR3. Germline V gene sequence: CDR1 KGHDR, CDR2 SFDVKD. V lost 6 bases to trimming and J lost 6 bases; unmatched junction nucleotides: 8. The CDR3 DNA sequence: TGTGCCACCAGTACGACAGGGGACGTCAATGGCTACACCTTC. Its protein product is CATSTTGDVNGYTF.

The table lists this clonotype with many counts. The chain uses TRBV18 and TRBJ2-3, with D unclear. The CDR3 runs 14 residues. Trimming shortened V by 0 bases and J by 4 bases, and 8 bases separated the two germline ends. In germline, CDR1 is KGHSH, CDR2 LQKENI. The CDR3 sequence is CASSPPIASDTQYF. In DNA form, the CDR3 reads TGTGCCAGCTCACCACCGATCGCCTCAGATACGCAGTATTTT. Based on the CDR3 plus reference TRBV18 and TRBJ2-3, the full variable domain is NAGVMQNPRHLVRRRGQEARLRCSPMKGHSHVYWYRQLPEEGLKFMVYLQKENIIDESGMPKERFSAEFPKEGPSILRIQQVVRGDSAAYFCASSPPIASDTQYFGPGTRLTVL.

This clonotype was detected ten times or more. CDR3 sequence (DNA): TGCAGTGCTAGACGTGGGGGACGCCGGCGGGGCAATGAGCAGTTCTTC. Protein sequence: CSARRGGRRRGNEQFF. The V gene is TRBV20-1, the J gene TRBJ2-1; possibly TRBD2 for D (6 bases). The CDR3 has 16 residues. The V gene's germline CDR1 is DFQATT and CDR2 SNEGSKA (reference sequence). Trimming took off 2 bases at V and 6 bases at J, with 20 bases between the two ends.

This clonotype has at least ten counts. V is TRBV6-2 or TRBV6-3 and J is TRBJ2-1; 7 bases fit TRBD1. The CDR3 is 14 residues long. Germline assignment: CDR1 MNHEY and CDR2 SVGEGT. V lost 0 bases and J lost 12; bases outside the gene matches: 8. The CDR3 bases are TGTGCCAGCAGTTACTCGACAGGGTTCGAGGGGCAGTTCTTC. Protein: CASSYSTGFEGQFF.

The chain has TRBV30 and TRBJ2-5; 8 nucleotides align to TRBD2. The CDR3 contains 13 residues. From germline, CDR1 is GTSNPN and CDR2 SVGIG (reference sequence). Trimming at V came to 0 bases and at J to 5 bases, leaving 2 bases not matched to a gene. Written as DNA, the CDR3 is TGTGCCTGGAGTGTAGGCGGGAGGGAGACCCAGTACTTC. Its protein is CAWSVGGRETQYF. Looking up the rest from reference TRBV30 and TRBJ2-5 gives the full variable domain: SQTIHQWPATLVQPVGSPLSLECTVEGTSNPNLYWYRQAAGRGLQLLFYSVGIGQISSEVPQNLSASRPQDRQFILSSKKLLLSDSGFYLCAWSVGGRETQYFGPGTRLLVL.

This clonotype was recorded at least ten times. The chain combines TRBV5-1 with TRBJ2-7, with 7 positions matching TRBD1. This CDR3 has 15 residues. The V segment lost 6 bases and the J segment 5 bases; nucleotides outside the gene matches: 14. From germline, CDR1 is SGHRS and CDR2 YFSETQ. CDR3 sequence: CASTRTASQGDEQYF. As DNA, the CDR3 is TGCGCCAGCACAAGGACAGCCTCCCAGGGGGACGAGCAGTACTTC.

This clonotype was seen ten or more times. This chain uses TRBV28 with TRBJ2-3, with TRBD2 matching over 8 bases. The CDR3 is made up of 13 amino acids. Trimming at V came to 7 bases and at J to 7 bases, leaving 7 bases not matched to a gene. Germline-derived CDR1 and CDR2 are MDHEN and SYDVKM. The DNA of the CDR3 is TGTGCCAGCATAGGGACTAGGAGAAATACGCAGTATTTT. Translation gives CASIGTRRNTQYF.

This clonotype has at least ten counts. The rearrangement uses TRBV20-1 and TRBJ2-1, with 9 bases that match TRBD2. Looked up from germline, CDR1 is DFQATT and CDR2 is SNEGSKA (reference sequence). V trimming: 6 bases; J trimming: 3 bases; junction bases outside the gene matches: 9. The CDR3 spans 15 residues. The CDR3 nucleotides read TGCAGTGCACCCTCCAGCGGGAGGTTCTACAATGAGCAGTTCTTC. It specifies CSAPSSGRFYNEQFF.

This clonotype was detected ten times or more. This rearrangement joins TRBV7-9 to TRBJ1-2; D ambiguous. The CDR3 is 12 amino acids. The germline V gene has CDR1 SEHNR and CDR2 FQNEAQ (reference sequence). V shed 1 base and J shed 6 bases, with 6 bases lying between them. CDR3 amino acids: CASSLGQNGYTF. The CDR3 bases are TGTGCCAGCAGCTTAGGCCAGAATGGCTACACCTTC.

This clonotype occurred many times. The V and J genes are TRBV18 and TRBJ2-7; no clear D gene. The CDR3 runs to 14 residues. CDR1 KGHSH and CDR2 LQKENI come from the germline V gene. V was clipped by 0 bases and J by 3 bases, with 9 bases between them. For the CDR3, the DNA is TGTGCCAGCTCACCACCCGGGCGGAGCTACGAGCAGTACTTC. Residues: CASSPPGRSYEQYF.

At least ten counts were recorded for this clonotype. This chain uses TRBV28 with TRBJ2-5; either TRBD1 or TRBD2 may supply D (5 bases each). The CDR3 is 14 amino acids. Germline V gene sequence: CDR1 MDHEN, CDR2 SYDVKM. V lost 5 bases, J lost 5 bases, and 15 bases lay in between. CDR3 region: CASSIRGESETQYF. The DNA of the CDR3 is TGTGCCAGCAGTATCAGAGGGGAGTCGGAGACCCAGTACTTC.